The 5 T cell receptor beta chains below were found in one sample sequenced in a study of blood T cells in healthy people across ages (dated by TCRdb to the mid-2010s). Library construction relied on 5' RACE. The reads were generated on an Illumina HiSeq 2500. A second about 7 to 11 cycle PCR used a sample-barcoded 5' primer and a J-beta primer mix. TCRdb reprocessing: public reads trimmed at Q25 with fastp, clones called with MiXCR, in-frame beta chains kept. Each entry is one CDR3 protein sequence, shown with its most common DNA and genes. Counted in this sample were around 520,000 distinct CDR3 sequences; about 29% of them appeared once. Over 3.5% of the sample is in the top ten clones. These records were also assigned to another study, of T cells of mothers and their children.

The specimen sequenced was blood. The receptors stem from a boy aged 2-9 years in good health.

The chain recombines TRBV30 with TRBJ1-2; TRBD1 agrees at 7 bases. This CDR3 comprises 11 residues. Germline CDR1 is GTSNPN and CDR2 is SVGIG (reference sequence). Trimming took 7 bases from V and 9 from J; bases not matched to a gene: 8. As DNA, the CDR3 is TGTGCCTCGGGACAGTCTTGGCGCTACACCTTC. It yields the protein CASGQSWRYTF.

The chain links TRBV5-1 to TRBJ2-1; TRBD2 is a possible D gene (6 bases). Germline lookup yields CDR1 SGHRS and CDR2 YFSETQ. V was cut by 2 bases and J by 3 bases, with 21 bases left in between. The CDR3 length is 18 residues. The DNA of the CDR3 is TGCGCCAGCAGCTTAGCGGGCGCCCTTAGCGGCCTCTACAATGAGCAGTTCTTC. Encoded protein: CASSLAGALSGLYNEQFF.

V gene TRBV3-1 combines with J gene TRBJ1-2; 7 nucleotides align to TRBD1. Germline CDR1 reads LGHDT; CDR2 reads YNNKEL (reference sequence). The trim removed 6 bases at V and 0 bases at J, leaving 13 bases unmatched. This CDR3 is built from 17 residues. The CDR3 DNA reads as TGTGCCAGCAGGTCCTCGGGACAGCTTTTTTCTAACTATGGCTACACCTTC. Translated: CASRSSGQLFSNYGYTF.

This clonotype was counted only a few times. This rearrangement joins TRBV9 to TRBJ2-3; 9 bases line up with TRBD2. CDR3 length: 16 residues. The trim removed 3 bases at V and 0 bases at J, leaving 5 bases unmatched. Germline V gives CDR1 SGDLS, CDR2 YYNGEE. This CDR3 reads CASSAASGTSTDTQYF. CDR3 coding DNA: TGTGCCAGCAGCGCGGCTAGCGGGACTAGCACAGATACGCAGTATTTT. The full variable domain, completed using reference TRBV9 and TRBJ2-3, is DSGVTQTPKHLITATGQRVTLRCSPRSGDLSVYWYQQSLDQGLQFLIQYYNGEERAKGNILERFSAQQFPDLHSELNLSSLELGDSALYFCASSAASGTSTDTQYFGPGTRLTVL.

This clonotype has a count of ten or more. The CDR3 is CASSDLGTGGAGCNQPQHF. For the CDR3, the DNA is TGTGCCAGCAGTGACCTCGGGACAGGGGGCGCGGGGTGCAATCAGCCCCAGCATTTT. V and J are TRBV6-4 and TRBJ1-5, with 12 bases lining up with TRBD1. V shed 2 bases and J 2 bases; nucleotides not matched to a gene: 10. Germline values: CDR1 MRHNA, CDR2 SNTAGT. The CDR3 has 19 amino acids.